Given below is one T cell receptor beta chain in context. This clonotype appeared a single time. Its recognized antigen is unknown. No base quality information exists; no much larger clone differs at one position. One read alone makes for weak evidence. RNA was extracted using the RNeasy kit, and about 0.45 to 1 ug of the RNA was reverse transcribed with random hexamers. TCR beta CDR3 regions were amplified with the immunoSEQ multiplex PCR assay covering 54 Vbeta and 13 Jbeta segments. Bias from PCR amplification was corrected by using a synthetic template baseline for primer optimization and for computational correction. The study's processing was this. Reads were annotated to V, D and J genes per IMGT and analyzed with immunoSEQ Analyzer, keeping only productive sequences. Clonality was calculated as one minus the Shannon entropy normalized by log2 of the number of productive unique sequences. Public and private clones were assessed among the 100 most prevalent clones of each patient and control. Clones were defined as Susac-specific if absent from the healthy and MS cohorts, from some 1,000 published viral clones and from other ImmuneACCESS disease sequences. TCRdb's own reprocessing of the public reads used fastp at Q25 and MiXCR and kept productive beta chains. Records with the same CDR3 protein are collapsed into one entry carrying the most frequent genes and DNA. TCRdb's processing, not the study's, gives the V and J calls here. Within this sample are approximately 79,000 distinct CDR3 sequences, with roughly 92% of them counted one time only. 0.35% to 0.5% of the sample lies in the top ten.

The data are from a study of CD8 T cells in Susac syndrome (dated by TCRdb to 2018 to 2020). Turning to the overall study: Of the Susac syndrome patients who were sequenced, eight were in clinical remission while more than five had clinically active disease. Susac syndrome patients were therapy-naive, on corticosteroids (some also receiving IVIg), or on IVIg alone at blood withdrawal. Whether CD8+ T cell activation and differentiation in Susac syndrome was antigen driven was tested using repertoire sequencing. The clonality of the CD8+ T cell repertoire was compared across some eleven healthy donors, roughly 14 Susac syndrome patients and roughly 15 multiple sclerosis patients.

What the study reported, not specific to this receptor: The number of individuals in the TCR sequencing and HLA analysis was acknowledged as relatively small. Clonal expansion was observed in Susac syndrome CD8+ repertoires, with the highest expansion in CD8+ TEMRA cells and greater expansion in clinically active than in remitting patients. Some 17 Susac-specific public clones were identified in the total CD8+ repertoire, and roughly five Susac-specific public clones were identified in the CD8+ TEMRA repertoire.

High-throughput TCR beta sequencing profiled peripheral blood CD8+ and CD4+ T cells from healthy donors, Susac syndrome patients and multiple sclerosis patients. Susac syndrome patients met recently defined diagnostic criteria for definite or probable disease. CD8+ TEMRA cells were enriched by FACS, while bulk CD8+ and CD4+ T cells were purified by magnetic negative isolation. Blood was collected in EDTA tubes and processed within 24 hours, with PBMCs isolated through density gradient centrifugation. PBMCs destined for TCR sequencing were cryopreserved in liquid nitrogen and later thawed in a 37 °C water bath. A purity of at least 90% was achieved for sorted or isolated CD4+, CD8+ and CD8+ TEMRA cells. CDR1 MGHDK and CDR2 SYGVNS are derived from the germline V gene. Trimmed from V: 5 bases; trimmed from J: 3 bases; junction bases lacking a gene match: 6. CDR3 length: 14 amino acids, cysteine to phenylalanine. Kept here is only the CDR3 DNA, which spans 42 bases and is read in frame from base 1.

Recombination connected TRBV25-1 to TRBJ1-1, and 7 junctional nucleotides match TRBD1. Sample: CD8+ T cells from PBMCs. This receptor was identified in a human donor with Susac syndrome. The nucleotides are TGTGCCAGCAGTAAGCCTCAGGGGGACACTGAAGCTTTCTTT. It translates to CASSKPQGDTEAFF.